The 10 T cell receptor beta chains reported below all come from one sample, sequenced in a study of molecular identifiers for immune sequencing clone quantification. TCRdb re-derived calls from the PCR reads in MiXCR, one entry per CDR3 protein. The sample yields 490,000 or so distinct CDR3 sequences, 20% to 25% seen once. Specimen: naive CD8+ T cells from blood, with Jurkat cell RNA spiked in. Regarding subset: FACS-sorted CD8+CD4-CCR7+CD45RA+ naive T cells. The source of these receptors is a human donor in good health. Some libraries in this study had Jurkat cell RNA spiked in.

V gene TRBV20-1 combines with J gene TRBJ2-2; 8 bases match TRBD1. J lost 7 bases, V lost 4 bases, and 5 bases had no gene match. This CDR3 has 13 amino acids. CDR1 DFQATT and CDR2 SNEGSKA come from the germline V gene (reference sequence). The CDR3 DNA sequence: TGCAGTGCTATTACAGGGGGAAGCGGGGAGCTGTTTTTT. Its protein product is CSAITGGSGELFF.

The sample holds a few counts of this clonotype. V gene TRBV7-6 combines with J gene TRBJ2-3; unclear D gene. The germline CDR1 and CDR2 sequences are SGHVS and FNYEAQ. Deletions cut 1 base from V and 2 bases from J, with 19 bases between. The CDR3 totals 18 residues. The CDR3 region has the DNA TGTGCCAGCAGCTTAGAAGTCAGTGTTGGTGGTTTCACAGATACGCAGTATTTT. Amino acids: CASSLEVSVGGFTDTQYF. The full variable domain, completed using reference TRBV7-6 and TRBJ2-3, is GAGVSQSPRYKVTKRGQDVALRCDPISGHVSLYWYRQALGQGPEFLTYFNYEAQQDKSGLPNDRFSAERPEGSISTLTIQRTEQRDSAMYRCASSLEVSVGGFTDTQYFGPGTRLTVL.

The sample holds many counts of this clonotype. This chain joins TRBV7-2 and TRBJ2-7, with TRBD2 matching over 7 bases. Losses at the gene ends were 1 base for V and 3 bases for J; bases not matched to a gene: 12. Germline CDR1 and CDR2: SGHTA and FQGNSA. This CDR3 comprises 17 residues. As DNA, the CDR3 is TGTGCCAGCAGCTTAGGGGCTCAAGTGGGGGGGTTCTACGAGCAGTACTTC. It specifies CASSLGAQVGGFYEQYF.

This clonotype occurred many times. The chain employs TRBV4-3 and TRBJ1-5, with a possible D match to TRBD1 (5 bases). CDR1 and CDR2 from the germline V gene are LGHNA and YSLEER. Between the trimmed V and J ends, which lost 0 bases and 6 bases, there was a span of 12 bases. This CDR3 spans 15 amino acids. The CDR3 DNA is TGCGCCAGCAGCCAAGACCGGCCTGGGGGTCAGCCCCAGCATTTT. The encoded protein is CASSQDRPGGQPQHF.

At least ten counts were recorded for this clonotype. This sequence joins TRBV3-1 and TRBJ2-5; D uncertain. The CDR3 runs to 13 residues. The germline CDR1 and CDR2 sequences are LGHDT and YNNKEL (reference sequence). V lost 4 bases to trimming and J lost 5 bases, with 11 bases between them. DNA of the CDR3: TGTGCCAGCAGCCCACGGTCCGGGGAGACCCAGTACTTC. The encoded protein is CASSPRSGETQYF.

The chain couples TRBV7-9 to TRBJ2-7, with a tentative D call TRBD1 (5 bases). Germline-derived CDR1 and CDR2 are SEHNR and FQNEAQ (reference sequence). There are 13 residues in the CDR3. With 7 bases removed from V and 5 bases from J, the gap between germline ends came to 15 bases. CDR3 nucleotide sequence: TGTGCCAGCACTGGCCCAGGGTCCAACGAGCAGTACTTC. Protein sequence: CASTGPGSNEQYF.

In the case of this clonotype: A much more abundant neighbour one base away suggests this may be a read error. This chain joins TRBV5-6 and TRBJ1-1, with D possibly being TRBD1 (6 bases). The CDR3 extends over 12 amino acids. Germline CDR1 reads SGHDT; CDR2 reads YYEEEE. CDR3 in amino acids: CACSHGGPVAFF. DNA for the CDR3: TGTGCCTGCAGCCACGGGGGGCCTGTTGCTTTCTTT.

This clonotype showed up just a few times. CDR3 sequence reads: CASSQSTAGGSGELFF. CDR3 sequence (DNA): TGCGCCAGCAGCCAGAGTACAGCGGGGGGCTCCGGGGAGCTGTTTTTT. The V gene is TRBV4-3, the J gene TRBJ2-2; 9 bases are shared with TRBD2. The V and J ends lost 3 bases and 6 bases, in that order; junction bases with no gene match: 8. The germline V gene encodes CDR1 LGHNA and CDR2 YSLEER. The CDR3 totals 16 residues.

A note on this clonotype: One junction end does not reproduce the germline sequence, and a read error may be involved. The chain joins TRBV6-5 to TRBJ2-5, with 7 bases aligning to TRBD1. Germline V gives CDR1 MNHEY, CDR2 SVGAGI. The CDR3 totals 16 residues. The chain's CDR3 is CTSSTLPGDRGETQYF. CDR3 nucleotide sequence: TGTACCAGCAGTACCCTCCCCGGGGACAGAGGAGAGACCCAGTACTTC.

To note about this clonotype: At one of its ends the junction is not consistent with the germline gene, which may arise from a read error. The rearrangement joins TRBV7-9 to TRBJ2-5; TRBD1 matches at 7 bases. The CDR3 totals 16 residues. Germline V gene data show CDR1 as SEHNR and CDR2 as FQNEAQ (reference sequence). The CDR3 loop is CASSRQGEGAQEAQYF. As DNA, the CDR3 is TGTGCCAGCAGCCGACAGGGAGAGGGTGCCCAAGAGGCCCAGTACTTC.